The clone carrying this T cell receptor beta chain was observed a handful of times. Its antigen is not known. Looked up from germline, CDR1 is MDHEN and CDR2 is SYDVKM. The CDR3 has 16 residues. V lost 0 bases and J lost 2, with 11 bases in between. This sample stems from a study of cytomegalovirus exposure and HLA in healthy donors. Points from the study as a whole: Within a later analysis, the majority of CMV-associated TCR beta chains appeared HLA-restricted. In a later analysis, donors in an Asian-associated ancestry cluster reportedly had fewer N-insertions in productive TCRs than the cohort mean.

The PCR made use of 60 Vbeta and 13 Jbeta primers. The table came from immunoSEQ multiplex PCR; TCRdb's copy has only in-frame clones and leaves some out. The table has tens of thousands of clones, over 65% seen once. This sequence originates from a man aged 40-49 years in good health and CMV-seronegative. The sample consisted of PBMCs. The chain employs TRBV28 and TRBJ1-5; D gene unclear. The CDR3 nucleotides are TGTGCCAGCAGTTTATGGGCTGGTCGGGGCAATCAGCCCCAGCATTTT. It yields the protein CASSLWAGRGNQPQHF.